These 7 T cell receptor beta chains were sequenced from one sample in a study of blood T cell repertoires in COVID-19. Assay used: immunoSEQ multiplex PCR; TCRdb lists only in-frame clones, some missing. The profile covers 200,000 or so clones, with around 89% appearing a single time and 2% to 2.5% taken by the ten largest. What was sequenced was PBMCs or T cells enriched from blood (not recorded which). The origin of the receptors is a middle-aged woman with acute COVID-19.

V gene TRBV7-2 combines with J gene TRBJ2-5; possibly TRBD1 for D (7 bases). CDR3 length equals 16 residues. The germline gives CDR1 SGHTA, CDR2 FQGNSA. Trimming stripped 5 bases from V and 1 base from J, with 17 bases between. This CDR3 reads CASSPGVQGGQETQYF. The DNA of the CDR3 is TGTGCCAGCAGCCCCGGGGTTCAGGGGGGCCAAGAGACCCAGTACTTC.

The gene calls are TRBV19 and TRBJ1-2; D remains unclear. This CDR3 is 17 amino acids long. Trimming pared 3 bases from V and 0 bases from J, leaving 17 bases between. Germline V lookup: CDR1 LNHDA, CDR2 SQIVND (reference sequence). Here the CDR3 reads CASSMIGVGRTNYGYTF. For the CDR3, the DNA is TGTGCCAGTAGTATGATCGGGGTCGGTAGGACTAACTATGGCTACACCTTC.

V is TRBV11-2 and J is TRBJ2-5, with TRBD2 matching 8 bases. Trimming removed 1 base from V and 2 bases from J; junction bases left unmatched: 3. Germline CDR1 SGHAT, CDR2 FQNNGV. CDR3 length: 15 residues. DNA for the CDR3: TGTGCCAGCAGCTTAGTTGCGGGGGGACAAGAGACCCAGTACTTC. It encodes CASSLVAGGQETQYF.

The rearrangement joins TRBV7-9 to TRBJ1-2; D is unresolved. V lost 3 bases and J lost 7, with 12 bases in between. In germline, CDR1 is SEHNR, CDR2 FQNEAQ (reference sequence). The CDR3 covers 13 residues. CDR3 sequence: CASSFGGTSGYTF. CDR3 coding DNA: TGTGCCAGCAGCTTCGGAGGCACTAGTGGCTACACCTTC.

The V and J genes are TRBV7-8 and TRBJ2-1, with 13 bases lining up with TRBD2. The germline gives CDR1 SGHVS, CDR2 FQNEAQ. The CDR3 totals 16 residues. With 5 bases clipped from V and 8 bases from J, the junction kept 9 bases outside the gene matches. CDR3 protein: CASSPALAGGLDEQFF. The CDR3 coding sequence is TGTGCCAGCAGCCCAGCACTAGCGGGGGGGCTCGATGAGCAGTTCTTC.

The V call is TRBV5-6, the J call TRBJ2-7; D remains unclear. The CDR3 is made up of 13 amino acids. Trimming took off 0 bases at V and 4 bases at J, with 8 bases between the two ends. Germline V gene data show CDR1 as SGHDT and CDR2 as YYEEEE. The CDR3 sequence: CASSLAGPYEQYV. The CDR3 DNA reads as TGTGCCAGCAGCTTGGCAGGCCCTTACGAGCAGTACGTC.

J is TRBJ2-3 and V is TRBV7-2; 11 nucleotides agree with TRBD2. The CDR3 runs 14 residues. Germline V lookup: CDR1 SGHTA, CDR2 FQGNSA. V gave up 6 bases and J gave up 8 bases; unmatched junction bases: 7. The CDR3 DNA reads as TGTGCCAGCAGACTAGCGGGGGATAGGGGTACGCAGTATTTT. Its translation is CASRLAGDRGTQYF. Full variable domain (outside the CDR3, taken from reference TRBV7-2 and TRBJ2-3): GAGVSQSPSNKVTEKGKDVELRCDPISGHTALYWYRQSLGQGLEFLIYFQGNSAPDKSGLPSDRFSAERTGGSVSTLTIQRTQQEDSAVYLCASRLAGDRGTQYFGPGTRLTVL.